Listed below are T cell receptor beta chains from one sample, sequenced in a study of blood T cell repertoires in COVID-19. Some clones are missing from TCRdb's copy, which holds only in-frame ones; the method was immunoSEQ multiplex PCR. The table records hundreds of thousands of clones, about 80% of them present only once. The sequenced sample was peripheral blood. These receptor sequences come from a woman over 75 with acute or convalescent COVID-19. CDR3s include the opening cysteine and the closing phenylalanine or tryptophan. The D gene is left open where the match is weak.

J,D,length,V,CDR3
TRBJ1-5,-,13,TRBV7-9,CASSLGVGQPQHF
TRBJ2-3,TRBD2,18,TRBV9,CASSVDPGLAGNTDTQYF
TRBJ1-6,TRBD1,15,TRBV6-1,CASSDTTGGRAPLHF
TRBJ1-5,-,16,TRBV18,CASSPRGSEGHQPQHF
TRBJ2-5,-,13,TRBV5-6,CASSLVGGETQYF
TRBJ2-1,-,17,TRBV7-6,CASSLGGGGAPYNEQFF
TRBJ2-1,-,16,TRBV3-1/TRBV3-2,CASSQDPAAAYNEQFF
TRBJ2-7,-,14,TRBV7-2,CASTGDSYSYEQYF
TRBJ1-1,TRBD1,16,TRBV5-1,CASTSGQPRRNAEAFF
TRBJ1-6,TRBD1,15,TRBV6-5,CASSPRGDSNSPLHF
TRBJ2-5,TRBD2,14,TRBV2,CASASGSFGETQYF
TRBJ1-6,-,15,TRBV3-1/TRBV3-2,CASSQSAGRGTPLHF
TRBJ2-3,TRBD2,16,TRBV27,CASSRRLAGVSDTQYF
TRBJ2-1,-,12,TRBV12-3/TRBV12-4,CASSLSGGAQFF
TRBJ2-1,-,16,TRBV28,CASSRRLVGDYNEQFF
TRBJ2-2,TRBD2,15,TRBV5-1,CASSLAGGSTGELFF
TRBJ1-4,-,14,TRBV3-1/TRBV3-2,CASSPGGTNEKLFF
TRBJ2-7,TRBD2,16,TRBV5-4,CASSLGGLAGAYEQYF
TRBJ2-1,TRBD2,21,TRBV19,CASSIGRWGRGGPSSYNEQFF
TRBJ1-2,-,14,TRBV5-1,CASNYRSRGYGYTF
TRBJ1-3,-,15,TRBV4-2,CASSQGIGAGNTIYF
TRBJ1-1,-,13,TRBV6-5,CASSIRDATEAFF
TRBJ1-5,-,19,TRBV11-3,CASSLDRGTGNHSNQPQHF
TRBJ1-5,TRBD1,15,TRBV2,CASSGTGHSNQPQHF
TRBJ1-5,-,13,TRBV12-3/TRBV12-4,CASSRQLLGPQHF
TRBJ2-1,TRBD1,14,TRBV9,CASSLGQGIGEQFF
TRBJ2-7,TRBD1,15,TRBV3-1/TRBV3-2,CASSQDRGGWEEQYF
TRBJ2-7,TRBD1,13,TRBV10-2,CASSRGSSYEQYF
TRBJ1-6,-,14,TRBV5-5,CASSLGEVNSPLHF
TRBJ2-7,TRBD2,13,TRBV6-5,CASSRGGSYEQYF
TRBJ2-7,-,12,TRBV3-1/TRBV3-2,CASSSGVGEQYF
TRBJ2-7,-,13,TRBV5-1,CASSRGSTYEQYF
TRBJ2-7,-,14,TRBV4-1,CASSPSFSLPSQYF
TRBJ2-5,TRBD1,14,TRBV14,CASSPRQGRETQYF
TRBJ2-7,-,16,TRBV11-2,CASSLEGQGLLYEQYF